The clone carrying this T cell receptor beta chain has just a few counts. Its antigen is undetermined. TCRdb reprocessed the RT-PCR reads with MiXCR, giving one entry per CDR3 protein. Of about 700,000 distinct CDR3 sequences in the sample, about 15% are singletons; the top ten hold 5.5% to 7%. This sample was included in a study of response to subunit inactivated influenza vaccine. Study-wide results and limits: Authors suggested each seasonal flu vaccination may recruit only limited numbers of new T cells.

The CDR3 is 19 residues long. J was trimmed by 2 bases and V by 1 base; bases with no gene match: 13. Germline V gives CDR1 MNHEY, CDR2 SVGAGI. This chain joins TRBV6-5 and TRBJ2-7; 11 nucleotides align to TRBD2. The source of this sequence is a man between 50 and 59 years old who received an inactivated influenza vaccine. Material: PBMCs from blood, obtained 14 days before vaccination. CDR3 sequence reads: CASSYLAGGPPYLTYEQYF. The CDR3 DNA reads as TGTGCCAGCAGTTACTTAGCGGGAGGGCCTCCTTACTTAACCTACGAGCAGTACTTC.